The clone carrying this T cell receptor beta chain was seen a handful of times. This sample is drawn from a study of blood T cells in healthy people across ages. A second PCR, run for 7 to 11 cycles, used a sample-barcoded 5' primer plus a J-beta primer mix. TCRdb reanalysed the 5' RACE reads using MiXCR and keeps one entry per CDR3 protein. The table lists 1.8 million or so distinct CDR3 sequences, roughly 43% of them singletons. The CDR3 extends over 15 amino acids. CDR1 and CDR2 from the germline V gene are MNHEY and SMNVEV (reference sequence). The V and J ends lost 5 bases and 2 bases, in that order; junction bases with no gene match: 8.

This clonotype originated in a human donor in good health. The chain uses TRBV27 and TRBJ2-7; 8 bases are a match to TRBD1. The sample was blood. The CDR3 bases are TGTGCCAGCAGTAGGACGACAGGGGCGGCCTACGAGCAGTACTTC. Protein sequence: CASSRTTGAAYEQYF.